The present T cell receptor beta chain was sequenced within a study of human T cells and chemical hapten exposure. Study details: Alopecia areata, totalis and universalis patients, mostly female, were included.

As for time point: patch test 1, 2 weeks after DPC sensitization. Indicated treatment: therapeutic diphenylcyclopropenone sensitization with weekly scalp DPC. The table lists this clonotype with a few counts. The CDR3 is 15 residues long. The V end was cut by 0 bases, the J end by 0 bases, with 6 bases between. Germline assignment: CDR1 SGHTA and CDR2 FQGTGA. Original methodology: A per-sample median of around 100,000 TCRs was observed, with a range of roughly 20,000 to 750,000. A single record per CDR3 protein comes from TCRdb applying MiXCR to the RACE reads. TCRdb, rather than the study authors, made the V and J calls. The sample records approximately 90,000 distinct CDR3 sequences, about 10% being singletons.

Source: whole blood, taken in connection with sensitization to the hapten diphenylcyclopropenone (DPC). This receptor was obtained from a man aged 35 to 55 with alopecia areata. Some clones in this sample may be carry-over from other donors' samples. V gene TRBV7-3 combines with J gene TRBJ2-4; D is unresolved. CDR3 in DNA: TGTGCCAGCAGCTTAACTCCTTTAGCCAAAAACATTCAGTACTTC. It translates to CASSLTPLAKNIQYF.